One and the same sample provided the 25 T cell receptor beta chains below, sequenced in a study of cytomegalovirus exposure and HLA in healthy donors. 60 Vbeta and 13 Jbeta primers were used in PCR. The table came from immunoSEQ multiplex PCR; TCRdb's copy has only in-frame clones and leaves some out. This sample's table reports roughly 60,000 clones. Sample: PBMCs. The receptors shown here come from a woman aged 18 to 35 in good health and CMV-seronegative.

This sequence joins TRBV21-1 and TRBJ2-1; TRBD2 is the table's D call and was not checked against the DNA. TRBV21-1 is a documented pseudogene. This CDR3 comprises 16 residues. The DNA for the CDR3 is TGTGCCAGCAGCACTACTTACGGGACTAGCGGGAATGAGCAGTTCTTC. It yields the protein CASSTTYGTSGNEQFF.

This chain joins TRBV6-6 and TRBJ2-7, with D unresolved. The CDR3 runs to 13 residues. Trimming removed 4 bases from V and 6 bases from J, with 13 bases in between. CDR1 MNHNY and CDR2 SVGAGI come from the germline V gene (reference sequence). CDR3 sequence: CASSSVPSGEQYF. Here the CDR3 DNA reads TGTGCCAGCAGTTCGGTCCCCTCTGGCGAGCAGTACTTC.

This rearrangement joins TRBV5-1 to TRBJ2-3, with D perhaps matching TRBD1 (5 bases). The CDR3 totals 14 residues. The germline CDR1 and CDR2 sequences are SGHRS and YFSETQ. With 3 bases removed from V and 0 bases from J, the gap between germline ends came to 8 bases. CDR3 bases: TGCGCCAGCAGCTGGACAACTAGCACAGATACGCAGTATTTT. Translation gives CASSWTTSTDTQYF.

The rearrangement joins TRBV28 to TRBJ1-1, with TRBD1 as a possible D gene (5 bases). The CDR3 covers 15 residues. Trimming pared 8 bases from V and 1 base from J, leaving 17 bases between. Germline lookup yields CDR1 MDHEN and CDR2 SYDVKM. The DNA of the CDR3 is TGTGCCAGCCTCCCTTTGGGGCCGGGGAACACTGAAGCTTTCTTT. This sequence encodes CASLPLGPGNTEAFF.

The chain links TRBV13 to TRBJ2-4; TRBD1 agrees at 11 bases. The CDR3 has 14 amino acids. Germline assignment: CDR1 PRHDT and CDR2 FYEKMQ (reference sequence). Trimming at V came to 2 bases and at J to 9 bases, leaving 3 bases not matched to a gene. The CDR3 nucleotides are TGTGCCAGCAGCTTATCCGGGACAGGGGGCATTCAGTACTTC. Translation gives CASSLSGTGGIQYF.

The chain recombines TRBV30 with TRBJ2-1; 7 nucleotides match TRBD2. This CDR3 has 14 residues. After removal of 4 bases from V and 6 bases from J, the junction contained 9 bases not matched to a gene. Germline V gene sequence: CDR1 GTSNPN, CDR2 SVGIG (reference sequence). The CDR3 bases are TGTGCCTGGACCGGGACTACGCTGTTCAATGAGCAGTTCTTC. Protein product: CAWTGTTLFNEQFF.

This chain links TRBV27 with TRBJ1-1, with TRBD1 matching over 8 bases. CDR1 and CDR2 (germline): MNHEY, SMNVEV (reference sequence). V gave up 4 bases and J gave up 5 bases; unmatched junction bases: 9. This CDR3 spans 15 amino acids. CDR3 protein: CASSSETGEETEAFF. CDR3 DNA sequence: TGTGCCAGCAGTTCAGAGACAGGGGAGGAAACTGAAGCTTTCTTT.

V gene TRBV18 combines with J gene TRBJ1-1; D is undetermined. This CDR3 has 14 residues. Trimming left V 3 bases short and J 5 bases short, with 13 bases between. CDR1 is KGHSH and CDR2 is LQKENI in the germline V gene. The CDR3 DNA follows: TGTGCCAGCTCACCTGGCGGCGGGGATACTGAAGCTTTCTTT. It translates to CASSPGGGDTEAFF.

The chain couples TRBV9 to TRBJ2-7, with D possibly TRBD2 on 6 matching bases. Trimming pared 6 bases from V and 5 bases from J, leaving 18 bases between. The germline CDR1 and CDR2 sequences are SGDLS and YYNGEE. CDR3 length equals 14 residues. Here the CDR3 reads CASTPFWGDHEQYF. CDR3 nucleotide sequence: TGTGCCAGCACCCCATTTTGGGGGGACCACGAGCAGTACTTC.

The chain has TRBV6-5 and TRBJ2-1; D gene uncertain. Germline lookup yields CDR1 MNHEY and CDR2 SVGAGI. The CDR3 runs to 15 residues. Between the trimmed V and J ends, which lost 6 bases and 0 bases, there was a span of 12 bases. In nucleotides, the CDR3 is TGTGCCAGCAGGGCGGCGGTGGGCTCCTACAATGAGCAGTTCTTC. Protein: CASRAAVGSYNEQFF.

V gene TRBV6-5 combines with J gene TRBJ1-6; the match to TRBD1 covers 11 bases. The CDR3 totals 14 residues. The ends lost 5 bases at V and 9 bases at J; junction bases unmatched: 3. Germline CDR1 and CDR2: MNHEY and SVGAGI. CDR3: CASSEGTGGSPLHF. CDR3 sequence (DNA): TGTGCCAGCAGTGAAGGGACAGGGGGTTCACCCCTCCACTTT.

The genes are TRBV2 and TRBJ2-7; D is uncertain. The CDR3 is made up of 15 amino acids. Trimming left V 6 bases short and J 5 bases short, with 20 bases between. Per germline, CDR1 SNHLY and CDR2 FYNNEI. The CDR3 spells CASRPSPPATDEQYF. CDR3 coding DNA: TGTGCCAGCAGACCGTCCCCCCCTGCTACGGACGAGCAGTACTTC. Supplemented by reference TRBV2 and TRBJ2-7, the full variable domain reads EPEVTQTPSHQVTQMGQEVILRCVPISNHLYFYWYRQILGQKVEFLVSFYNNEISEKSEIFDDQFSVERPDGSNFTLKIRSTKLEDSAMYFCASRPSPPATDEQYFGPGTRLTVT.

J is TRBJ1-1 and V is TRBV29-1, with 7 bases aligning to TRBD1. Germline lookup yields CDR1 SQVTM and CDR2 ANQGSEA. V lost 7 bases to trimming and J lost 8 bases; unmatched junction nucleotides: 7. CDR3 length: 11 amino acids. The CDR3 region is CSGTDRDEAFF. CDR3 nucleotide sequence: TGCAGCGGAACTGACAGGGACGAAGCTTTCTTT.

V and J are TRBV6-1 and TRBJ2-7, with a weak D call TRBD1 (6 bases). This CDR3 spans 15 amino acids. Germline loops: CDR1 MNHNS, CDR2 SASEGT. Trimming cost V 3 bases and J 5 bases, with 17 bases left between them. CDR3 sequence (DNA): TGTGCCAGCAGTGATATTGACAGGTTCGGCGACGAGCAGTACTTC. This sequence encodes CASSDIDRFGDEQYF.

The J gene is TRBJ1-2, the V gene TRBV5-1; D possibly corresponds to TRBD1 (5 bases). The CDR3 is 13 amino acids. V lost 0 bases and J lost 8, with 11 bases in between. CDR1 SGHRS and CDR2 YFSETQ come from the germline V gene. CDR3 in amino acids: CASSLAWGDGYTF. The CDR3 DNA follows: TGCGCCAGCAGCTTGGCTTGGGGGGACGGCTACACCTTC.

V usage is TRBV7-2 and J usage is TRBJ2-7, with D maybe TRBD1 (6 bases). The germline gives CDR1 SGHTA, CDR2 FQGNSA. Trimming stripped 3 bases from V and 2 bases from J, with 11 bases between. The CDR3 is 14 amino acids. The CDR3: CASSLSRGPYEQYF. For the CDR3, the DNA is TGTGCCAGCAGCTTGTCCAGGGGTCCCTACGAGCAGTACTTC.

Comment on this clone: Other DNA sequences of this sample code for an identical CDR3. This rearrangement joins TRBV6-6 to TRBJ2-7; 7 nucleotides match TRBD1. This CDR3 comprises 15 residues. Germline V gene sequence: CDR1 MNHNY, CDR2 SVGAGI (reference sequence). The trim removed 0 bases at V and 7 bases at J, leaving 9 bases unmatched. The CDR3 DNA reads TGTGCCAGCAGTTACTCGCCAGACAGGGTCGATGAGCAGTACTTC. This gives the protein CASSYSPDRVDEQYF.

The genes are TRBV6-1 and TRBJ2-7, with TRBD1 matching 11 bases. Trimming cost V 8 bases and J 3 bases; bases outside gene matches: 3. This CDR3 is built from 13 residues. Germline lookup yields CDR1 MNHNS and CDR2 SASEGT. The CDR3 spells CASGQGAYYEQYF. DNA for the CDR3: TGTGCCAGCGGACAGGGGGCTTACTACGAGCAGTACTTC.

The chain recombines TRBV5-1 with TRBJ2-1; TRBD2 aligns across 10 bases. CDR1 is SGHRS, CDR2 YFSETQ, per germline. V shed 0 bases, J shed 5 bases, and the junction held 2 bases outside the gene matches. There are 15 residues in the CDR3. CDR3: CASSLGTSGNNEQFF. Written as DNA, the CDR3 is TGCGCCAGCAGCTTGGGGACTAGCGGAAACAATGAGCAGTTCTTC.

CDR3 nucleotides: TGTGCCAGTAGTATAGATCCGAGTGGTGCAAAGCGTAGTGAAGCTTTCTTT. Protein: CASSIDPSGAKRSEAFF. The chain recombines TRBV19 with TRBJ1-1; no clear D gene. CDR1 LNHDA and CDR2 SQIVND come from the germline V gene (reference sequence). This CDR3 is built from 17 residues. The V gene lost 0 bases and the J gene lost 7 bases, with 21 bases spanning the gap.

The chain recombines TRBV5-1 with TRBJ1-4; D remains unclear. Germline V gene data show CDR1 as SGHRS and CDR2 as YFSETQ. Trimming left V 0 bases short and J 3 bases short, with 9 bases between. The CDR3 sequence is 15 residues long. Here the CDR3 reads CASSLDGRSNEKLFF. In DNA form, the CDR3 reads TGCGCCAGCAGCTTGGATGGGAGGTCTAATGAAAAACTGTTTTTT.

This chain links TRBV7-9 with TRBJ1-5, with a possible D match to TRBD1 (6 bases). The CDR3 runs 15 residues. CDR1 is SEHNR and CDR2 is FQNEAQ in the germline V gene (reference sequence). Trimming stripped 1 base from V and 3 bases from J, with 10 bases between. The CDR3 sequence: CASSLEGVSNQPQHF. The DNA for the CDR3 is TGTGCCAGCAGCTTAGAGGGGGTATCCAATCAGCCCCAGCATTTT.

The genes are TRBV20-1 and TRBJ1-2; D is unclear. Germline assignment: CDR1 DFQATT and CDR2 SNEGSKA (reference sequence). The CDR3 is 11 amino acids. Trimming removed 5 bases from V and 4 bases from J, with 8 bases in between. The CDR3 sequence is CSAEPGYGYTF. CDR3 DNA sequence: TGCAGTGCTGAACCCGGCTATGGCTACACCTTC.

This rearrangement joins TRBV2 to TRBJ1-3; D is unclear. The CDR3 has 12 residues. V was trimmed by 7 bases and J by 0 bases, leaving 4 bases between them. Germline CDR1 SNHLY, CDR2 FYNNEI. The CDR3 is CASMRSGNTIYF. CDR3 bases: TGTGCCAGCATGCGCTCTGGAAACACCATATATTTT.

The chain couples TRBV29-1 to TRBJ2-1, with TRBD1 matching over 7 bases. V was pared by 7 bases and J by 7 bases, with 10 bases of the junction left unmatched. The length of the CDR3 is 13 residues. Germline values: CDR1 SQVTM, CDR2 ANQGSEA. The CDR3 loop reads CSGGGELINEQFF. The CDR3 DNA reads as TGCAGCGGAGGGGGCGAGCTAATAAATGAGCAGTTCTTC.